One sample yielded the 14 T cell receptor beta chains listed below, sequenced in a study of cytomegalovirus exposure and HLA in healthy donors. The table came from immunoSEQ multiplex PCR; TCRdb's copy has only in-frame clones and leaves some out. Here the sample spans under 250,000 clones, roughly 81% being singletons. The source material was PBMCs. These receptors all stem from a young woman in good health and CMV-seronegative.

The V and J genes are TRBV7-2 and TRBJ2-1, with D hard to call. The V end was cut by 5 bases, the J end by 15 bases, with 14 bases between. Per the germline V gene, CDR1 is SGHTA and CDR2 is FQGNSA. This CDR3 region has 11 residues. CDR3 nucleotide sequence: TGTGCCAGCAGCAAAGAGCTCGTGTGGTTCTTC. This encodes CASSKELVWFF.

This chain joins TRBV7-9 and TRBJ1-5; 7 positions agree with TRBD1. The CDR3 length is 14 residues. The junction had 3 bases not matched to a gene; V was cut back by 5 bases and J by 2 bases. Germline CDR1 and CDR2: SEHNR and FQNEAQ (reference sequence). The CDR3 DNA sequence: TGTGCCAGCAGCCCAACAGGGGGCAATCAGCCCCAGCATTTT. Its translation is CASSPTGGNQPQHF.

This clone turned up a few times. The junction departs from the called germline gene at one end, perhaps through a read error. This sequence joins TRBV6-4 and TRBJ2-3; D not certain. CDR3 size: 13 residues. CDR1 and CDR2 from the germline V gene are MRHNA and SNTAGT. The CDR3 reads CASSDSNPDTQYF. CDR3 sequence (DNA): TGTGCCAGCAGCGACTCAAATCCGGATACGCAGTATTTT.

The J gene is TRBJ2-5, the V gene TRBV5-1; the match to TRBD2 covers 8 bases. The germline V gene encodes CDR1 SGHRS and CDR2 YFSETQ. Trimming at V came to 0 bases and at J to 5 bases, leaving 6 bases not matched to a gene. This CDR3 spans 15 amino acids. The CDR3 DNA reads as TGCGCCAGCAGCTTGGAGGGACTAGACTTCGAGACCCAGTACTTC. This sequence encodes CASSLEGLDFETQYF. Variable domain in full (rest from reference TRBV5-1 and TRBJ2-5): KAGVTQTPRYLIKTRGQQVTLSCSPISGHRSVSWYQQTPGQGLQFLFEYFSETQRNKGNFPGRFSGRQFSNSRSEMNVSTLELGDSALYLCASSLEGLDFETQYFGPGTRLLVL.

This clone was picked up one time. V and J are TRBV4-2 and TRBJ2-7; D is undetermined. The CDR3 totals 15 residues. V lost 0 bases and J 5 bases, leaving 14 bases between the germline ends. The germline V gene encodes CDR1 LGHNA and CDR2 YNFKEQ. The CDR3: CASSQDRNSYDEQYF. CDR3 DNA sequence: TGTGCCAGCAGCCAAGACCGGAATAGCTACGACGAGCAGTACTTC.

The rearrangement links TRBV2 to TRBJ1-1, with a tentative D call TRBD1 (6 bases). Looked up from germline, CDR1 is SNHLY and CDR2 is FYNNEI. V shed 10 bases and J shed 6 bases, with 18 bases lying between them. The CDR3 totals 13 residues. Here the CDR3 DNA reads TGTGCCACCAAGAGGGGGTTGGGTTCTGAAGCTTTCTTT. Translation: CATKRGLGSEAFF.

This chain joins TRBV6-5 and TRBJ1-2; 7 bases agree with TRBD1. V lost 3 bases to trimming and J lost 7 bases; unmatched junction nucleotides: 11. The CDR3 spans 15 residues. Germline V gives CDR1 MNHEY, CDR2 SVGAGI. CDR3 in amino acids: CASSYDYWTGSGYTF. The CDR3, as DNA: TGTGCCAGCAGTTATGATTATTGGACAGGCTCTGGCTACACCTTC.

V is TRBV2 and J is TRBJ2-7; TRBD2 aligns across 9 bases. There are 14 residues in the CDR3. Germline V CDR1 and CDR2: SNHLY, FYNNEI. V was pared by 6 bases and J by 3 bases, with 6 bases of the junction left unmatched. CDR3 nucleotides: TGTGCCAGCAGGGTCTTAGCGGGAGTCTACGAGCAGTACTTC. Encoded protein: CASRVLAGVYEQYF.

The rearrangement uses TRBV6-5 and TRBJ2-7; 7 bases line up with TRBD2. V shed 2 bases, J shed 4 bases, and the junction held 8 bases outside the gene matches. CDR1 is MNHEY and CDR2 is SVGAGI in the germline V gene. CDR3 length: 15 amino acids. CDR3 sequence: CASSYVTSRGYEQYF. CDR3 nucleotide sequence: TGTGCCAGCAGTTACGTGACTAGCCGGGGATACGAGCAGTACTTC.

J is TRBJ2-2 and V is TRBV9; 8 bases fit TRBD2. V shed 1 base and J 4 bases; nucleotides not matched to a gene: 3. Germline V lookup: CDR1 SGDLS, CDR2 YYNGEE. The CDR3 spans 15 residues. Here the CDR3 reads CASSVQRGFTGELFF. DNA for the CDR3: TGTGCCAGCAGCGTACAGCGGGGGTTCACCGGGGAGCTGTTTTTT.

This clone was detected once. CDR3 DNA sequence: TGTGCCAGCAGCTTTGGACAGGGAATGGACACTGAAGCTTTCTTT. The encoded protein is CASSFGQGMDTEAFF. The J gene is TRBJ1-1, the V gene TRBV7-9; TRBD1 agrees at 8 bases. CDR1 and CDR2 (germline): SEHNR, FQNEAQ (reference sequence). This CDR3 is 15 amino acids long. J gave up 3 bases and V 3 bases, and 6 bases lay outside the gene matches.

The chain links TRBV19 to TRBJ1-2; D remains unclear. Between the trimmed V and J ends, which lost 7 bases and 1 base, there was a span of 10 bases. CDR3 length equals 13 residues. Germline V gives CDR1 LNHDA, CDR2 SQIVND (reference sequence). CDR3 in DNA: TGTGCCAGTAATTTGGGAGATAACTATGGCTACACCTTC. It yields the protein CASNLGDNYGYTF. The full variable domain, completed using reference TRBV19 and TRBJ1-2, is DGGITQSPKYLFRKEGQNVTLSCEQNLNHDAMYWYRQDPGQGLRLIYYSQIVNDFQKGDIAEGYSVSREKKESFPLTVTSAQKNPTAFYLCASNLGDNYGYTFGSGTRLTVV.

The rearrangement uses TRBV10-1 and TRBJ2-2; 8 bases match TRBD2. This CDR3 has 16 residues. Germline loops: CDR1 WNHNN, CDR2 SYGVQD (reference sequence). Trimming took 4 bases from V and 7 from J; bases not matched to a gene: 11. The CDR3 region has the DNA TGCGCCAGCAGTGGATCCGGGGGGGCCAAAAACGGGGAGCTGTTTTTT. Translating it yields CASSGSGGAKNGELFF.

The chain joins TRBV27 to TRBJ2-1; 10 nucleotides line up with TRBD2. V was pared by 3 bases and J by 6 bases, with 5 bases of the junction left unmatched. From germline, CDR1 is MNHEY and CDR2 SMNVEV (reference sequence). CDR3 length: 15 residues. The CDR3 bases are TGTGCCAGCAGTTTGAGTCTAGCGGGGGTCAATGAGCAGTTCTTC. Protein product: CASSLSLAGVNEQFF.